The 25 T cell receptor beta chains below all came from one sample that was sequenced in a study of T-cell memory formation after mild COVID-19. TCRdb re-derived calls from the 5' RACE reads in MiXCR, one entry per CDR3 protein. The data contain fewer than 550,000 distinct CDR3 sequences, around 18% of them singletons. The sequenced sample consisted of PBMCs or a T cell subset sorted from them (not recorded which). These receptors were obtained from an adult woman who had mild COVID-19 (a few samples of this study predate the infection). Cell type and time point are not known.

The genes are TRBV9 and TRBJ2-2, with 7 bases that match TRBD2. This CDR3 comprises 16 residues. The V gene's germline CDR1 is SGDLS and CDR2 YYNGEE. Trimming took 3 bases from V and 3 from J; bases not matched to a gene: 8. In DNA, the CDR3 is TGTGCCAGCAGCGCGAACCCGGGAGGCTACACCGGGGAGCTGTTTTTT. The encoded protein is CASSANPGGYTGELFF.

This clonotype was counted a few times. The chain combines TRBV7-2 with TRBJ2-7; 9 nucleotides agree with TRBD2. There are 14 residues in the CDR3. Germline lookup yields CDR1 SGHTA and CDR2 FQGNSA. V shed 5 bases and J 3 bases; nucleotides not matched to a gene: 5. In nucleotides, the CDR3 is TGTGCCAGCAGCCGGCGGACTAGCGTCTACGAGCAGTACTTC. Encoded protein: CASSRRTSVYEQYF.

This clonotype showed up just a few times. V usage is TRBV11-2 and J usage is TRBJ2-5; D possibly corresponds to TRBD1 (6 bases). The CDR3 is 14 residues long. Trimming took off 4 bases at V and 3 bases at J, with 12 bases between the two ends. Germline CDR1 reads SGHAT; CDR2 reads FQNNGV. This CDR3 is CASSSSPGEETQYF. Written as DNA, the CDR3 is TGTGCCAGCAGCTCTAGCCCAGGGGAAGAGACCCAGTACTTC.

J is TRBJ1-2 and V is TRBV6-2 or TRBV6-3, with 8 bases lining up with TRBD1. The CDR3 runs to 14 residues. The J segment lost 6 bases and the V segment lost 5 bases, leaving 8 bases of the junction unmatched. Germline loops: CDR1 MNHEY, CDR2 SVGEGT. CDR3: CASSRQGTRNGYTF. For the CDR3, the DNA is TGTGCCAGCAGTCGACAGGGGACACGGAATGGCTACACCTTC.

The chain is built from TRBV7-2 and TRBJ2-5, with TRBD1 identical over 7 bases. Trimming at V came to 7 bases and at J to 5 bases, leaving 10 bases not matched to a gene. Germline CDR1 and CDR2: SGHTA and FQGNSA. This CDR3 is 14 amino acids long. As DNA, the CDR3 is TGTGCCAGCATCCCGACAGGGTACTTGGAGACCCAGTACTTC. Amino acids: CASIPTGYLETQYF.

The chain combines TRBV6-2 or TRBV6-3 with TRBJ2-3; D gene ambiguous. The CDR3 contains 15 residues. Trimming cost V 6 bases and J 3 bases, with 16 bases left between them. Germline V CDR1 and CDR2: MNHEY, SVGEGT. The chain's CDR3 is CASRNSLGRTDTQYF. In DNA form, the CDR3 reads TGTGCCAGCAGAAACTCGTTGGGCCGGACAGATACGCAGTATTTT.

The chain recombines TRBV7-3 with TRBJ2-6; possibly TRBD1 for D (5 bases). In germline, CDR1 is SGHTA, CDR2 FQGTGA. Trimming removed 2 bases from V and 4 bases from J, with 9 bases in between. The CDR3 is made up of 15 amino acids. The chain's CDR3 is CASSLPGYGANVLTF. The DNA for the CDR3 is TGTGCCAGCAGCTTACCAGGGTACGGGGCCAACGTCCTGACTTTC.

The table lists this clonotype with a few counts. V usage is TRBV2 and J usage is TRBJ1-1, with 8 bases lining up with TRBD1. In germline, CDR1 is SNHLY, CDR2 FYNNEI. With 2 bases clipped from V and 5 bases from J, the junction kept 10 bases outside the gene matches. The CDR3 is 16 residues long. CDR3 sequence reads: CASSENLSGGWTEAFF. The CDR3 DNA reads TGTGCCAGCAGTGAAAATCTATCAGGGGGCTGGACTGAAGCTTTCTTT.

CDR3: CASTLDPLGLAGGPWFF. The CDR3 DNA is TGTGCCAGCACCCTCGACCCCCTGGGACTAGCGGGAGGGCCTTGGTTCTTC. The V gene is TRBV6-5, the J gene TRBJ2-1, with TRBD2 identical over 16 bases. V lost 7 bases, J lost 15 bases, and 18 bases stayed unmatched. Looked up from germline, CDR1 is MNHEY and CDR2 is SVGAGI. The CDR3 runs to 17 residues.

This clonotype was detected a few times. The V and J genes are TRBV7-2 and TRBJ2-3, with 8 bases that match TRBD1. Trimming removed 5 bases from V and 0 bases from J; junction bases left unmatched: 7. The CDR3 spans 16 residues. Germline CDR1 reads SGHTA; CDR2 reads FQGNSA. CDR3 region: CASSQVGQESTDTQYF. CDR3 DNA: TGTGCCAGCAGCCAAGTGGGACAGGAAAGCACAGATACGCAGTATTTT. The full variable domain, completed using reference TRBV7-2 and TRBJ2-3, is GAGVSQSPSNKVTEKGKDVELRCDPISGHTALYWYRQSLGQGLEFLIYFQGNSAPDKSGLPSDRFSAERTGGSVSTLTIQRTQQEDSAVYLCASSQVGQESTDTQYFGPGTRLTVL.

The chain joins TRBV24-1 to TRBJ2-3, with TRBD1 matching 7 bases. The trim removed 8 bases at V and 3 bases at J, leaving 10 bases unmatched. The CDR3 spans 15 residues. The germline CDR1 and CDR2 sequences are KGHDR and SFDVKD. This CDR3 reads CATMQAGGYTDTQYF. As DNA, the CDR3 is TGTGCCACCATGCAGGCAGGGGGATATACAGATACGCAGTATTTT.

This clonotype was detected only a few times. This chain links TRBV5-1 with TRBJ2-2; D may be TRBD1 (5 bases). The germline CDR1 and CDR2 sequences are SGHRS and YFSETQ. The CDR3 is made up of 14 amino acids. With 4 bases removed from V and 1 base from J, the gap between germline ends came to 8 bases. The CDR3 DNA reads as TGCGCCAGCAGCGCAGGGTGGAACACCGGGGAGCTGTTTTTT. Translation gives CASSAGWNTGELFF.

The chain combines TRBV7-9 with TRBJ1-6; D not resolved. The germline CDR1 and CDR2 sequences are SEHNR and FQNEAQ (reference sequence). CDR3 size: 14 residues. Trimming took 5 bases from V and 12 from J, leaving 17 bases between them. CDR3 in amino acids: CASSISGTTVPLHF. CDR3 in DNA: TGTGCCAGCAGCATTTCGGGCACTACCGTACCCCTCCACTTT.

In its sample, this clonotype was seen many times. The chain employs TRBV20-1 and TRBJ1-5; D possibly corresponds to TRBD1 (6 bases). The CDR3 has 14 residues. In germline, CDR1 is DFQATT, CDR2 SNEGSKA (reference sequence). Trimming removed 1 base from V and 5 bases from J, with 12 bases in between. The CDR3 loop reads CSARGQGLHQPQHF. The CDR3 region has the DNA TGCAGTGCTAGAGGGCAGGGGCTCCATCAGCCCCAGCATTTT.

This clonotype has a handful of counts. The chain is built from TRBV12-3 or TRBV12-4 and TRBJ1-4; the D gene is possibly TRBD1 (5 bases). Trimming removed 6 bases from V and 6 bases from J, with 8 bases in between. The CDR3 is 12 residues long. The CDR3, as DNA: TGTGCCAGCAGGGGGCCAGATGAAAAACTGTTTTTT. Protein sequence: CASRGPDEKLFF.

The DNA of the CDR3 is TGTGCCAGCAGCGTAGCACCCGGGGACCTGAGCACAGATACGCAGTATTTT. Protein: CASSVAPGDLSTDTQYF. The chain couples TRBV9 to TRBJ2-3; possibly TRBD1 or TRBD2 for D (5 bases each). The V end lost 0 bases, the J end lost 0 bases, and 14 bases lay between the germline ends. The germline gives CDR1 SGDLS, CDR2 YYNGEE. This CDR3 is built from 17 residues.

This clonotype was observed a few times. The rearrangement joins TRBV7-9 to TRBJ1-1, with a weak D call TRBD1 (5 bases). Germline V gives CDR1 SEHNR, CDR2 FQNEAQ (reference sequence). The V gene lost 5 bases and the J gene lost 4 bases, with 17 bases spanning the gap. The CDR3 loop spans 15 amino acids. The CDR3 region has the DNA TGTGCCAGCAGCCCAGGACGATGGGGCACCACTGAAGCTTTCTTT. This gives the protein CASSPGRWGTTEAFF.

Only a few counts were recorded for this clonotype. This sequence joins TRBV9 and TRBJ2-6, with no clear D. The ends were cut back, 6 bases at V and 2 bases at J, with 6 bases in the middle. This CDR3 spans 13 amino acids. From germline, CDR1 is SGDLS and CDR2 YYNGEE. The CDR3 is CASTSPGANVLTF. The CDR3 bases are TGTGCCAGCACCAGCCCTGGGGCCAACGTCCTGACTTTC.

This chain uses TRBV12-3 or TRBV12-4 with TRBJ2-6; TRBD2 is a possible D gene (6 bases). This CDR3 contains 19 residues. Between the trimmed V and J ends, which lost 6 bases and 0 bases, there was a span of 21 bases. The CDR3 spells CASRPTGAGGLSGANVLTF. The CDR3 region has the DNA TGTGCCAGCAGACCTACCGGAGCCGGGGGACTCTCTGGGGCCAACGTCCTGACTTTC.

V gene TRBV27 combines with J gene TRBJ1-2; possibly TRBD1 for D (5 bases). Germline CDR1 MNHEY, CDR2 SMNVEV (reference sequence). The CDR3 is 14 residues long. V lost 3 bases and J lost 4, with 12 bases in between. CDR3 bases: TGTGCCAGCAGTTTCAGGGACGTTACCTATGGCTACACCTTC. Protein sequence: CASSFRDVTYGYTF.

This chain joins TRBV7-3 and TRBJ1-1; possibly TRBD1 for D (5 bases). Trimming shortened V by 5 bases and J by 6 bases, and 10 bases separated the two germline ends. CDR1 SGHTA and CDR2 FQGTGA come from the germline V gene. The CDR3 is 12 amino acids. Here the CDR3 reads CASSSDRSEAFF. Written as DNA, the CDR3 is TGTGCCAGCAGCAGCGACAGATCTGAAGCTTTCTTT.

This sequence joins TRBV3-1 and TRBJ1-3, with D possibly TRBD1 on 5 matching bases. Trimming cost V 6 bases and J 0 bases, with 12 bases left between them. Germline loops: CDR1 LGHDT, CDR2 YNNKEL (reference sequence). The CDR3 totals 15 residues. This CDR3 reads CASSQGRISGNTIYF. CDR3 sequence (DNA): TGTGCCAGCAGTCAGGGACGGATCTCTGGAAACACCATATATTTT. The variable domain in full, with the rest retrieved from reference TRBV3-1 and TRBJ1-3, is DTAVSQTPKYLVTQMGNDKSIKCEQNLGHDTMYWYKQDSKKFLKIMFSYNNKELIINETVPNRFSPKSPDKAHLNLHINSLELGDSAVYFCASSQGRISGNTIYFGEGSWLTVV.

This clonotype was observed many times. The CDR3 reads CSARAEPEWVPLETQYF. CDR3 coding DNA: TGCAGTGCTAGAGCCGAACCCGAGTGGGTACCCCTGGAGACCCAGTACTTC. The V gene is TRBV20-1, the J gene TRBJ2-5; D call uncertain. There are 17 residues in the CDR3. Germline loops: CDR1 DFQATT, CDR2 SNEGSKA (reference sequence). V was cut by 1 base and J by 5 bases, with 23 bases left in between.

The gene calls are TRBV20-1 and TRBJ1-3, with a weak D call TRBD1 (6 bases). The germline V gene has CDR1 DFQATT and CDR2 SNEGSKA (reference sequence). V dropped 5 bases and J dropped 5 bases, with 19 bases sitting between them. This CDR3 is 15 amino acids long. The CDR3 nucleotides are TGCAGTGCTTCGAGAAACAGGGCCGACCGAAACACCATATATTTT. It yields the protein CSASRNRADRNTIYF.

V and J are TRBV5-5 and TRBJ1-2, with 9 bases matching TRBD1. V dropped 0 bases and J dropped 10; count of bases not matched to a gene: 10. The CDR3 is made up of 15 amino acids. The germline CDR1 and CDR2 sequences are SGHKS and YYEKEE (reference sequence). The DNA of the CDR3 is TGTGCCAGCAGCTTGGGCCGCGGGACAGGGCTTACCTACACCTTC. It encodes CASSLGRGTGLTYTF.